The clone carrying this TCR beta chain was counted only a few times. MiXCR, applied by TCRdb to the RT-PCR reads, yields one record per CDR3 protein. The sample holds some 960,000 distinct CDR3 sequences, over 15% seen once. The data originate from a study of patients and donors after allogeneic stem cell transplantation. The V gene lost 0 bases and the J gene lost 5 bases, with 12 bases spanning the gap. Germline CDR1 SGHKS, CDR2 YYEKEE (reference sequence). The CDR3 totals 14 residues. The specimen was blood, either unsorted or a sorted T cell fraction (not recorded which). The receptor comes from a human donor who was either an allogeneic HSCT recipient or a stem cell or donor lymphocyte infusion donor (not recorded which). It is not recorded whose cells these are; they may come from a transplant donor. This chain joins TRBV5-5 and TRBJ2-7; D unresolved. The CDR3 spells CASSLGLGSDEQYF. Here the CDR3 DNA reads TGTGCCAGCAGCTTGGGACTGGGAAGTGACGAGCAGTACTTC.